The 13 T cell receptor beta chains reported below all come from one sample, sequenced in a study of blood T cell repertoires in COVID-19. Sequenced by immunoSEQ multiplex PCR; TCRdb stores in-frame clones only, minus some. The sample holds roughly 80,000 clones, over 75% seen once. The sequenced material came from peripheral blood. The origin of the receptors is an elderly man with acute or convalescent COVID-19.

This clone is a singleton in its sample. J is TRBJ2-3 and V is TRBV27; TRBD2 aligns across 10 bases. J lost 3 bases, V lost 10 bases, and 7 bases had no gene match. The CDR3 runs to 14 residues. Germline CDR1 MNHEY, CDR2 SMNVEV (reference sequence). Here the CDR3 DNA reads TGTGCCACCCAAAGTAGCGGGGGGACAGATACGCAGTATTTT. Translation gives CATQSSGGTDTQYF.

The J gene is TRBJ1-5, the V gene TRBV19, with 9 bases aligning to TRBD1. After removal of 7 bases from V and 1 base from J, the junction contained 5 bases not matched to a gene. This CDR3 has 15 residues. Germline values: CDR1 LNHDA, CDR2 SQIVND (reference sequence). CDR3 nucleotide sequence: TGTGCCAGTACCACCGGACAGGGGAGCAATCAGCCCCAGCATTTT. It codes for CASTTGQGSNQPQHF.

This chain connects TRBV12-2 to TRBJ2-5; TRBD1, the D gene given by the table, was not confirmed from the DNA. TRBV12-2 is a listed pseudogene. This CDR3 has 17 amino acids. CDR3 nucleotides: TGTGCAAGTCGCTTAATTTTCCTGGACAGGGCGCGGGAGACCCAGTACTTC. Translation gives CASRLIFLDRARETQYF.

The chain recombines TRBV5-5 with TRBJ1-5; a weak D match, TRBD1 (6 bases). In germline, CDR1 is SGHKS, CDR2 YYEKEE (reference sequence). Trimming stripped 3 bases from V and 2 bases from J, with 12 bases between. The CDR3 is 15 residues long. CDR3 coding DNA: TGTGCCAGCAGCTCCCAGGGGTTTGGCAATCAGCCCCAGCATTTT. This encodes CASSSQGFGNQPQHF. The full variable domain, in which reference TRBV5-5 and TRBJ1-5 provide the parts outside the CDR3, is DAGVTQSPTHLIKTRGQQVTLRCSPISGHKSVSWYQQVLGQGPQFIFQYYEKEERGRGNFPDRFSARQFPNYSSELNVNALLLGDSALYLCASSSQGFGNQPQHFGDGTRLSIL.

A few counts support this clone. The J gene is TRBJ1-1, the V gene TRBV7-9, with 7 bases fitting TRBD1. Germline CDR1 reads SEHNR; CDR2 reads FQNEAQ (reference sequence). This CDR3 has 13 amino acids. V was clipped by 5 bases and J by 4 bases; unmatched bases: 4. Here the CDR3 reads CASSIRGATEAFF. The CDR3 nucleotides are TGTGCCAGCAGCATCAGGGGGGCCACTGAAGCTTTCTTT.

This rearrangement joins TRBV19 to TRBJ2-5; 8 bases map to TRBD1. The CDR3 length is 13 residues. J gave up 3 bases and V 6 bases, and 3 bases lay outside the gene matches. Germline V gene data show CDR1 as LNHDA and CDR2 as SQIVND (reference sequence). The CDR3 sequence is CASRPGQEETQYF. The CDR3 region has the DNA TGTGCCAGTAGACCGGGACAGGAAGAGACCCAGTACTTC.

The CDR3 DNA reads TGTGCCAGCAGTTTAAACAGGAACGGTGGCTACACCTTC. Translating gives CASSLNRNGGYTF. The gene calls are TRBV27 and TRBJ1-2; D possibly corresponds to TRBD1 (5 bases). V dropped 2 bases and J dropped 7 bases, with 11 bases sitting between them. The CDR3 is 13 amino acids. CDR1 and CDR2 from the germline V gene are MNHEY and SMNVEV (reference sequence).

The V gene is TRBV11-2, the J gene TRBJ1-2; 9 bases align to TRBD1. The CDR3 extends over 16 amino acids. V was clipped by 5 bases and J by 8 bases; unmatched bases: 15. Germline CDR1 is SGHAT and CDR2 is FQNNGV. The CDR3 nucleotides are TGTGCCAGCAGCCGTCGGGAGGGCGGGACAGGGAGAGGCTACACCTTC. The encoded protein is CASSRREGGTGRGYTF.

This sequence joins TRBV20-1 and TRBJ2-1, with TRBD1 matching 11 bases. CDR1 and CDR2 from the germline V gene are DFQATT and SNEGSKA (reference sequence). V gave up 3 bases and J gave up 10 bases; unmatched junction bases: 8. This CDR3 comprises 14 residues. The CDR3 loop is CSASTGQGAYEQFF. CDR3 nucleotide sequence: TGCAGTGCTAGTACTGGACAGGGGGCTTACGAGCAGTTCTTC.

This sequence joins TRBV24-1 and TRBJ2-5, with 9 nucleotides matching TRBD1. The CDR3 runs 17 residues. With V trimmed by 4 bases and J by 0 bases, 8 bases remained unmatched. Germline V CDR1 and CDR2: KGHDR, SFDVKD. The CDR3 nucleotides are TGTGCCACCAGTGACTCCGGGACAGGGACGTACCAAGAGACCCAGTACTTC. It translates to CATSDSGTGTYQETQYF.

This chain uses TRBV19 with TRBJ2-3, with a possible D match to TRBD2 (6 bases). Trimming took 5 bases from V and 0 from J, leaving 18 bases between them. CDR1 and CDR2 (germline): LNHDA, SQIVND (reference sequence). This CDR3 is built from 17 residues. The CDR3 sequence is CASSVLNLAVSTDTQYF. CDR3 nucleotide sequence: TGTGCCAGTAGTGTCTTGAACTTAGCGGTTAGCACAGATACGCAGTATTTT.

The table lists this clone with a count of one. J is TRBJ1-1 and V is TRBV15; tentative D call: TRBD1 (5 bases). The V gene's germline CDR1 is LNHNV and CDR2 YYDKDF (reference sequence). The CDR3 runs 14 residues. V was clipped by 1 base and J by 11 bases, with 17 bases between them. CDR3 sequence (DNA): TGTGCCACCAGCAGAGGGGGCACTGAGTTTGAGGCTTTCTTT. This translates into CATSRGGTEFEAFF. Based on the CDR3 plus reference TRBV15 and TRBJ1-1, the full variable domain is DAMVIQNPRYQVTQFGKPVTLSCSQTLNHNVMYWYQQKSSQAPKLLFHYYDKDFNNEADTPDNFQSRRPNTSFCFLDIRSPGLGDTAMYLCATSRGGTEFEAFFGQGTRLTVV.

The rearrangement joins TRBV6-6 to TRBJ2-5; 7 bases agree with TRBD1. This CDR3 region has 15 residues. V gave up 2 bases and J gave up 2 bases; unmatched junction bases: 5. CDR1 and CDR2 from the germline V gene are MNHNY and SVGAGI (reference sequence). Written as DNA, the CDR3 is TGTGCCAGCAGTTACGGGGACAGCCGACAAGAGACCCAGTACTTC. Translating gives CASSYGDSRQETQYF.